The 27 T cell receptor beta chains presented below share a single source sample, sequenced in a study of early T cells in non-severe SARS-CoV-2 infection. TCRdb analysed the 5' RACE reads with MiXCR anew, one entry per CDR3 protein. Counted here are some 20,000 distinct CDR3 sequences, 4% to 5.5% occurring once; the ten biggest clones make up more than 6%. Sequenced input: whole blood. The receptors derive from an adult who was a healthcare worker with PCR-confirmed SARS-CoV-2 infection or an uninfected control (not recorded which).

Judged by abundance, this clonotype is medium-sized. The V and J genes are TRBV20-1 and TRBJ2-7; possible D gene TRBD1, 6 bases. The CDR3 consists of 12 residues. Germline loops: CDR1 DFQATT, CDR2 SNEGSKA (reference sequence). V was shortened by 6 bases and J by 3 bases, with 12 bases between the two germline ends. The DNA for the CDR3 is TGCAGTGCAACCGGGACAAACTACGAGCAGTACGTC. It encodes CSATGTNYEQYV.

This clonotype was seen only a few times. The rearrangement uses TRBV29-1 and TRBJ1-1; D uncertain. This CDR3 contains 13 residues. V was pared by 7 bases and J by 4 bases, with 16 bases between. Germline CDR1 is SQVTM and CDR2 is ANQGSEA. CDR3 sequence reads: CSGKSRGPTEAFF. CDR3 DNA sequence: TGCAGCGGGAAGTCAAGAGGGCCCACTGAAGCTTTCTTT.

By its share, this clonotype is medium-sized (0.01 to 0.1%). The genes are TRBV7-2 and TRBJ2-5, with D perhaps TRBD1 (7 bases). V lost 3 bases, J lost 3 bases, and 14 bases lay in between. This CDR3 region has 15 residues. Per germline, CDR1 SGHTA and CDR2 FQGNSA. In DNA, the CDR3 is TGTGCCAGCAGCTTTGGGGGAGGACAGGAAGAGACCCAGTACTTC. Translating gives CASSFGGGQEETQYF. Supplemented by reference TRBV7-2 and TRBJ2-5, the full variable domain reads GAGVSQSPSNKVTEKGKDVELRCDPISGHTALYWYRQSLGQGLEFLIYFQGNSAPDKSGLPSDRFSAERTGGSVSTLTIQRTQQEDSAVYLCASSFGGGQEETQYFGPGTRLLVL.

At least ten counts were recorded for this clonotype. The chain has TRBV7-6 and TRBJ2-7, with D perhaps assigned TRBD1 or TRBD2 (5 bases each). Germline V lookup: CDR1 SGHVS, CDR2 FNYEAQ. V was pared by 5 bases and J by 11 bases, with 22 bases between. This CDR3 has 14 residues. CDR3 residues: CASSAPNRDAWEYV. The CDR3 region has the DNA TGTGCCAGCAGCGCTCCGAACCGGGACGCCTGGGAGTACGTC.

This clonotype is judged medium-sized. The chain recombines TRBV29-1 with TRBJ2-3, with D possibly being TRBD1 (5 bases). V lost 1 base and J 3 bases, leaving 20 bases between the germline ends. This CDR3 has 17 amino acids. From germline, CDR1 is SQVTM and CDR2 ANQGSEA. The DNA of the CDR3 is TGCAGCGTTGAAGGAGGAGTAGGGGTGGTTCGGACAGATACGCAGTATTTT. Encoded protein: CSVEGGVGVVRTDTQYF.

Many counts were recorded for this clonotype. V is TRBV7-2 and J is TRBJ2-1; 10 bases map to TRBD2. Germline CDR1 SGHTA, CDR2 FQGNSA. The V segment lost 3 bases and the J segment 2 bases; nucleotides outside the gene matches: 7. The CDR3 contains 17 residues. CDR3 sequence (DNA): TGTGCCAGCAGCTTTAAATTAGCGGGAGGACCCTACAATGAGCAGTTCTTC. It codes for CASSFKLAGGPYNEQFF.

This chain uses TRBV11-2 with TRBJ2-7; D is uncertain. The CDR3 is made up of 12 amino acids. V lost 2 bases to trimming and J lost 3 bases, with 5 bases between them. Germline V gene lookup returns CDR1 SGHAT and CDR2 FQNNGV. This CDR3 reads CASSLMGYEQYF. In nucleotides, the CDR3 is TGTGCCAGCAGCTTAATGGGCTACGAGCAGTACTTC.

The table lists this clonotype with many counts. CDR3 nucleotides: TGTGCCAGCAGCTTACCTAGCGGGATGACCAGCTCCTACAATGAGCAGTTCTTC. This translates into CASSLPSGMTSSYNEQFF. The chain is built from TRBV7-8 and TRBJ2-1, with 9 bases that match TRBD2. Trimming at V came to 2 bases and at J to 0 bases, leaving 8 bases not matched to a gene. This CDR3 region has 18 residues. Per germline, CDR1 SGHVS and CDR2 FQNEAQ.

This clonotype was counted ten times or more. This rearrangement joins TRBV29-1 to TRBJ2-1; possibly TRBD2 for D (6 bases). The CDR3 extends over 12 amino acids. The germline gives CDR1 SQVTM, CDR2 ANQGSEA. Here the CDR3 reads CNIRTTVNEQFF. The CDR3 nucleotides are TGCAACATCCGGACTACCGTTAATGAGCAGTTCTTC.

By share of the sample, this clonotype is medium-sized. The chain recombines TRBV20-1 with TRBJ2-4; possibly TRBD1 or TRBD2 for D (5 bases each). This CDR3 spans 16 amino acids. Trimming left V 5 bases short and J 0 bases short, with 17 bases between. The germline CDR1 and CDR2 sequences are DFQATT and SNEGSKA (reference sequence). The CDR3 loop is CSALLMGDLAKNIQYF. The CDR3 DNA reads TGCAGTGCTCTCCTGATGGGGGATCTAGCCAAAAACATTCAGTACTTC.

This clonotype was detected ten times or more. V usage is TRBV7-6 and J usage is TRBJ2-2; TRBD1 agrees at 10 bases. The V gene's germline CDR1 is SGHVS and CDR2 FNYEAQ. The CDR3 is made up of 17 amino acids. Trimming took 5 bases from V and 4 from J; bases not matched to a gene: 10. CDR3 amino acids: CASSHRSGTGVTGELFF. The CDR3 nucleotides are TGTGCCAGCAGCCACCGAAGCGGGACAGGGGTCACCGGGGAGCTGTTTTTT.

Only a few counts were recorded for this clonotype. The chain has TRBV5-1 and TRBJ2-5; perhaps TRBD2 as D (5 bases). This CDR3 has 17 amino acids. Between the trimmed V and J ends, which lost 0 bases and 1 base, there was a span of 16 bases. Germline lookup yields CDR1 SGHRS and CDR2 YFSETQ. The chain's CDR3 is CASSLAGMNPSQETQYF. Here the CDR3 DNA reads TGCGCCAGCAGCTTGGCCGGGATGAATCCGAGCCAAGAGACCCAGTACTTC.

This clonotype has a count of ten or more. V is TRBV7-2 and J is TRBJ1-5, with 10 bases that match TRBD1. CDR1 and CDR2 from the germline V gene are SGHTA and FQGNSA. The junction had 1 base not matched to a gene; V was cut back by 1 base and J by 4 bases. The CDR3 is 15 amino acids. The DNA for the CDR3 is TGTGCCAGCAGCTTAGGGACAGGGGGGAATCAGCCCCAGCATTTT. Residues: CASSLGTGGNQPQHF.

This clonotype was found many times. The V and J genes are TRBV7-2 and TRBJ2-7; 7 bases are shared with TRBD2. The CDR3 totals 16 residues. The junction had 9 bases not matched to a gene; V was cut back by 2 bases and J by 2 bases. The germline CDR1 and CDR2 sequences are SGHTA and FQGNSA. The CDR3 loop reads CASSLYSGGVTYEQYV. In nucleotides, the CDR3 is TGTGCCAGCAGCTTATACTCGGGAGGTGTAACCTACGAGCAGTACGTC.

This clonotype was detected many times. This chain uses TRBV7-2 with TRBJ2-5; D is perhaps TRBD1 (5 bases). The CDR3 is made up of 13 amino acids. Looked up from germline, CDR1 is SGHTA and CDR2 is FQGNSA. The V end lost 6 bases, the J end lost 1 base, and 9 bases lay between the germline ends. Written as DNA, the CDR3 is TGTGCCAGCAGTCATGACAGCCAAGAGACCCAGTACTTC. This gives the protein CASSHDSQETQYF.

This clonotype occurred many times. The chain carries TRBV12-3 or TRBV12-4 and TRBJ1-2, with D perhaps TRBD1 (5 bases). V lost 6 bases and J 7 bases, leaving 24 bases between the germline ends. The CDR3 covers 16 residues. The DNA for the CDR3 is TGTGCCAGCAGCCCTTCGGTTGGGACTAGTATAGGTGGCTACACCTTC. Protein product: CASSPSVGTSIGGYTF.

This chain uses TRBV7-2 with TRBJ2-3; TRBD2 aligns across 9 bases. Trimming at V came to 3 bases and at J to 5 bases, leaving 18 bases not matched to a gene. The CDR3 spans 19 residues. Per germline, CDR1 SGHTA and CDR2 FQGNSA. CDR3 in amino acids: CASSFPYGLREGSRDTQYF. The DNA for the CDR3 is TGTGCCAGCAGCTTCCCTTATGGGTTGCGGGAGGGGTCAAGAGATACGCAGTATTTT.

This clonotype has only a few counts. The CDR3 spells CASSEGSLNTEAFF. CDR3 nucleotides: TGTGCCAGCAGCGAGGGGTCCCTGAACACTGAAGCTTTCTTT. The V call is TRBV5-4, the J call TRBJ1-1; perhaps TRBD1 as D (5 bases). The CDR3 has 14 amino acids. In germline, CDR1 is SGHNT, CDR2 YYREEE (reference sequence). V was shortened by 4 bases and J by 0 bases, with 10 bases between the two germline ends.

CDR3 in amino acids: CSAILDGGGYTF. As DNA, the CDR3 is TGCAGTGCTATCCTCGACGGTGGGGGCTACACCTTC. The chain uses TRBV20-1 and TRBJ1-2; D remains ambiguous. V was shortened by 4 bases and J by 8 bases, with 14 bases between the two germline ends. Germline V lookup: CDR1 DFQATT, CDR2 SNEGSKA (reference sequence). CDR3 length equals 12 residues.

This clonotype has at least ten counts. The CDR3 DNA reads as TGTGCCAGCAGGCGACAGGAGAACACTGAAGCTTTCTTT. Its translation: CASRRQENTEAFF. The chain employs TRBV28 and TRBJ1-1, with D tentatively TRBD1 (6 bases). V was trimmed by 6 bases and J by 1 base, leaving 9 bases between them. From germline, CDR1 is MDHEN and CDR2 SYDVKM. The CDR3 runs 13 residues.

The V and J genes are TRBV9 and TRBJ1-5; perhaps TRBD1 as D (5 bases). This CDR3 contains 15 residues. The germline V gene encodes CDR1 SGDLS and CDR2 YYNGEE. Between the trimmed V and J ends, which lost 7 bases and 3 bases, there was a span of 17 bases. The CDR3 coding sequence is TGTGCCAGCTCCTCGGGGGACGGCTACAATCAGCCCCAGCATTTT. This encodes CASSSGDGYNQPQHF.

This clonotype was found a few times. The chain is built from TRBV4-3 and TRBJ1-5; 7 bases align to TRBD1. The germline gives CDR1 LGHNA, CDR2 YSLEER. V lost 0 bases to trimming and J lost 4 bases; unmatched junction nucleotides: 3. CDR3 length equals 15 residues. DNA for the CDR3: TGCGCCAGCAGCCAAGATGGGACAGCAAATCAGCCCCAGCATTTT. Protein sequence: CASSQDGTANQPQHF.

This clonotype was picked up many times. The chain recombines TRBV7-9 with TRBJ2-2; D gene unclear. Trimming cost V 2 bases and J 9 bases, with 7 bases left between them. This CDR3 is 12 amino acids long. The germline V gene encodes CDR1 SEHNR and CDR2 FQNEAQ (reference sequence). The CDR3 here is CASSLLFRELFF. The DNA of the CDR3 is TGTGCCAGCAGCTTACTTTTCAGGGAGCTGTTTTTT.

The table lists this clonotype with many counts. The rearrangement links TRBV12-3 or TRBV12-4 to TRBJ1-6; tentatively, D is TRBD1 (5 bases). The CDR3 consists of 14 residues. The V gene lost 4 bases and the J gene lost 9 bases, with 13 bases spanning the gap. The CDR3 reads CASSSTAPGSPLHF. The CDR3 bases are TGTGCCAGCAGTTCGACAGCACCGGGTTCACCCCTCCACTTT.

The rearrangement joins TRBV4-1 to TRBJ1-4; D is unclear. The CDR3 contains 16 residues. In germline, CDR1 is MGHRA, CDR2 YSYEKL. Trimming cost V 1 base and J 0 bases, with 9 bases left between them. The CDR3 loop reads CASSQGRFPTNEKLFF. DNA of the CDR3: TGCGCCAGCAGCCAAGGAAGATTTCCAACTAATGAAAAACTGTTTTTT.

At least ten counts were recorded for this clonotype. The V and J genes are TRBV4-1 and TRBJ1-2, with a possible D match to TRBD1 (5 bases). Trimming took 4 bases from V and 2 from J, leaving 11 bases between them. The length of the CDR3 is 14 residues. CDR1 is MGHRA and CDR2 is YSYEKL in the germline V gene. The CDR3 DNA reads TGCGCCAGCAGCCCACATGGGGGGAACTATGGCTACACCTTC. Protein product: CASSPHGGNYGYTF.

At least ten counts were recorded for this clonotype. The V gene is TRBV6-6, the J gene TRBJ2-7; possible D gene TRBD2, 6 bases. The CDR3 is 15 amino acids. Trimming left V 1 base short and J 0 bases short, with 10 bases between. Germline CDR1 is MNHNY and CDR2 is SVGAGI (reference sequence). The CDR3 sequence is CASSYWLATSYEQYF. The CDR3 DNA reads as TGTGCCAGCAGTTACTGGCTAGCGACCTCCTACGAGCAGTACTTC.